A single sample is the source of the 14 T cell receptor beta chains below, sequenced in a study of regulatory T cells in long-lasting Graves disease. Indicated time point: newly diagnosed GD, antithyroid drugs for less than 3 months. PBMCs provided the RNA from which the TCR library was made. Arm-PCR of CDR3 regions and iRepertoire HTBI primers were the basis on which TCR beta libraries were built. From the multiplex PCR reads, TCRdb called clonotypes with MiXCR, one entry per CDR3 protein. The profile covers about 210,000 distinct CDR3 sequences, with roughly 20% appearing a single time and 10% to 15% taken by the ten largest. These records were also assigned to another study, of T cells in Graves' hyperthyroidism and ophthalmopathy.

The material sequenced was peripheral blood mononuclear cells (PBMCs), taken at new diagnosis, from a patient treated with antithyroid drugs. The receptors originated from a woman in her 30s with Graves disease.

This clonotype was seen repeatedly, ten times or more. The J gene is TRBJ1-5, the V gene TRBV7-8, with TRBD1 matching over 10 bases. In germline, CDR1 is SGHVS, CDR2 FQNEAQ. The junction had 6 bases not matched to a gene; V was cut back by 3 bases and J by 7 bases. The CDR3 length is 15 residues. CDR3 nucleotide sequence: TGTGCCAGCAGCTTGGGAGACAGGGGGCAACAGCCCCAGCATTTT. Translating gives CASSLGDRGQQPQHF.

There are many counts of this clonotype. J is TRBJ2-5 and V is TRBV6-1; tentative D call: TRBD1 (5 bases). Germline V gene sequence: CDR1 MNHNS, CDR2 SASEGT. Trimming pared 6 bases from V and 3 bases from J, leaving 17 bases between. This CDR3 region has 15 residues. The chain's CDR3 is CASSKGPGREETQYF. CDR3 nucleotide sequence: TGTGCCAGCAGCAAAGGACCAGGGCGAGAAGAGACCCAGTACTTC.

This clonotype was counted many times. The chain links TRBV29-1 to TRBJ2-7; tentative D call: TRBD1 (6 bases). Germline V gene sequence: CDR1 SQVTM, CDR2 ANQGSEA. The V end was cut by 6 bases, the J end by 1 base, with 16 bases between. The CDR3 extends over 14 amino acids. The CDR3 region is CSVALGGVSYEQYF. Written as DNA, the CDR3 is TGCAGCGTGGCTCTAGGGGGAGTTTCCTACGAGCAGTACTTC.

In its sample, this clonotype was seen many times. This chain connects TRBV2 to TRBJ1-4; D unresolved. Trimming stripped 1 base from V and 15 bases from J, with 21 bases between. CDR1 is SNHLY and CDR2 is FYNNEI in the germline V gene. The CDR3 covers 15 residues. CDR3 nucleotides: TGTGCCAGCAGTGAAGGGGAGACGGTCCCGAGGAGGATGTTTTTT. Residues: CASSEGETVPRRMFF.

A note on this clonotype: A read error may be the cause here, since a much bigger clone is one base away. The chain joins TRBV2 to TRBJ1-5, with TRBD1 identical over 7 bases. Germline lookup yields CDR1 SNHLY and CDR2 FYNNEI. The CDR3 loop spans 14 amino acids. The CDR3 region is CASSEQGEGQPKHF. The CDR3 nucleotides are TGTGCCAGCAGCGAGCAGGGGGAAGGACAGCCCAAGCATTTT.

This clonotype came up many times. This rearrangement joins TRBV2 to TRBJ2-3, with D possibly TRBD2 on 7 matching bases. Trimming cost V 10 bases and J 0 bases, with 17 bases left between them. The germline V gene encodes CDR1 SNHLY and CDR2 FYNNEI. The CDR3 covers 15 residues. CDR3: CATLGGADSTDTQYF. CDR3 nucleotides: TGTGCCACCCTGGGGGGGGCGGATAGCACAGATACGCAGTATTTT.

This clonotype was seen at least ten times. The chain employs TRBV12-3 or TRBV12-4 and TRBJ1-1; D remains ambiguous. Trimming removed 3 bases from V and 7 bases from J, with 12 bases in between. CDR3 length: 13 residues. The CDR3 region is CASSFNVISEAFF. DNA of the CDR3: TGTGCCAGCAGTTTTAATGTGATCAGTGAAGCTTTCTTT.

The chain combines TRBV28 with TRBJ2-1, with TRBD2 matching over 13 bases. The CDR3 is 17 amino acids. V lost 7 bases, J lost 5 bases, and 11 bases stayed unmatched. Germline CDR1 reads MDHEN; CDR2 reads SYDVKM. The CDR3 here is CASIPGSTSGRHNEQFF. CDR3 coding DNA: TGTGCCAGCATCCCCGGATCGACTAGCGGGAGGCACAATGAGCAGTTCTTC.

This clonotype was picked up many times. The chain has TRBV11-2 and TRBJ2-1; maybe TRBD1 (5 bases). This CDR3 has 16 residues. V lost 4 bases and J 1 base, leaving 14 bases between the germline ends. Per germline, CDR1 SGHAT and CDR2 FQNNGV. The DNA for the CDR3 is TGTGCCAGCAGCTATACGCAGGGTGTTTCCTACAATGAGCAGTTCTTC. Protein: CASSYTQGVSYNEQFF.

This clonotype was observed many times. V is TRBV28 and J is TRBJ2-5, with D perhaps TRBD2 (6 bases). V was trimmed by 7 bases and J by 5 bases, leaving 14 bases between them. Germline values: CDR1 MDHEN, CDR2 SYDVKM. This CDR3 spans 13 amino acids. The CDR3 region has the DNA TGTGCCAGCAACCCTGGGGGGACCGAGACCCAGTACTTC. This codes for CASNPGGTETQYF. Using reference TRBV28 and TRBJ2-5 for the parts outside the CDR3, the full variable domain is DVKVTQSSRYLVKRTGEKVFLECVQDMDHENMFWYRQDPGLGLRLIYFSYDVKMKEKGDIPEGYSVSREKKERFSLILESASTNQTSMYLCASNPGGTETQYFGPGTRLLVL.

This clonotype appeared many times. The V gene is TRBV28, the J gene TRBJ2-5; 9 bases agree with TRBD2. The V and J ends lost 5 bases and 5 bases, in that order; junction bases with no gene match: 6. CDR3 length: 14 amino acids. Germline-derived CDR1 and CDR2 are MDHEN and SYDVKM. In DNA, the CDR3 is TGTGCCAGCAGTGCGACTAGCGGAAGGGAGACCCAGTACTTC. Translating gives CASSATSGRETQYF.

This clonotype was counted ten times or more. This chain uses TRBV28 with TRBJ2-7; 11 nucleotides agree with TRBD2. The CDR3 is 18 residues long. The germline V gene has CDR1 MDHEN and CDR2 SYDVKM. V shed 4 bases and J 0 bases; nucleotides not matched to a gene: 11. CDR3 protein: CASSSPRSSGGASYEQYF. The CDR3 bases are TGTGCCAGCAGTTCGCCCCGGAGTAGCGGGGGGGCCTCCTACGAGCAGTACTTC. The whole variable domain, remainder taken from reference TRBV28 and TRBJ2-7, is DVKVTQSSRYLVKRTGEKVFLECVQDMDHENMFWYRQDPGLGLRLIYFSYDVKMKEKGDIPEGYSVSREKKERFSLILESASTNQTSMYLCASSSPRSSGGASYEQYFGPGTRLTVT.

This clonotype was found many times. This rearrangement joins TRBV5-5 to TRBJ1-1, with TRBD1 matching 10 bases. V trimming: 2 bases; J trimming: 5 bases; junction bases outside the gene matches: 12. Per the germline V gene, CDR1 is SGHKS and CDR2 is YYEKEE (reference sequence). The CDR3 is 17 amino acids. The CDR3 protein is CASSLPLTGGRGTEAFF. Here the CDR3 DNA reads TGTGCCAGCAGCTTACCACTGACAGGGGGCCGAGGGACTGAAGCTTTCTTT.

On this clonotype: With a much larger clone just one base away, this may be a read error. V gene TRBV19 combines with J gene TRBJ1-1; perhaps TRBD1 as D (5 bases). Germline lookup yields CDR1 LNHDA and CDR2 SQIVND (reference sequence). This CDR3 is built from 13 residues. Here the CDR3 reads CASNIASGDEAFF. CDR3 in DNA: TGTGCCAGTAATATAGCGTCGGGGGATGAAGCTTTCTTT.